The 21 T cell receptor beta chains presented below share a single source sample, sequenced in a study of T-cell memory formation after mild COVID-19. TCRdb re-called the 5' RACE reads through MiXCR, storing one row per CDR3 protein. The data contain 350,000 to 450,000 distinct CDR3 sequences, 25% to 30% of them singletons. The specimen sequenced was PBMCs or a T cell subset sorted from them (not recorded which). The receptors here all came from an adult woman who had mild COVID-19 (a few samples of this study predate the infection). Cell type and time point are not known.

This chain uses TRBV25-1 with TRBJ1-2; a possible D gene is TRBD1 (6 bases). Germline CDR1 reads MGHDK; CDR2 reads SYGVNS. V gave up 4 bases and J gave up 5 bases, with 11 bases separating them. The CDR3 has 13 amino acids. CDR3 protein: CASSGTGKYGYTF. As DNA, the CDR3 is TGTGCCAGCAGTGGAACAGGGAAATATGGCTACACCTTC.

DNA for the CDR3: TGTGCCAGCAGCTTAGAGGGCGGATGGTACGAGCAGTACTTC. It encodes CASSLEGGWYEQYF. The chain combines TRBV7-6 with TRBJ2-7; D uncertain. The germline V and J ends were trimmed by 1 base and 4 bases, with 11 bases remaining between them. Germline-derived CDR1 and CDR2 are SGHVS and FNYEAQ. This CDR3 has 14 amino acids.

The chain joins TRBV29-1 to TRBJ2-1; 11 bases map to TRBD2. CDR1 is SQVTM, CDR2 ANQGSEA, per germline. With V trimmed by 7 bases and J by 4 bases, 9 bases remained unmatched. The CDR3 has 15 residues. This CDR3 reads CSARNSGGVYNEQFF. The CDR3 region has the DNA TGCAGCGCCAGGAATAGCGGGGGGGTTTACAATGAGCAGTTCTTC.

Here the CDR3 reads CASSLDSSGGYEQFF. The CDR3 DNA sequence: TGTGCCAGCAGCTTAGACTCTAGCGGGGGCTATGAGCAGTTCTTC. This sequence joins TRBV7-2 and TRBJ2-1; TRBD2 matches at 10 bases. CDR1 and CDR2 (germline): SGHTA, FQGNSA. The CDR3 totals 15 residues. V dropped 1 base and J dropped 8; count of bases not matched to a gene: 5.

The chain combines TRBV7-3 with TRBJ2-7, with D perhaps matching TRBD2 (6 bases). Germline CDR1 is SGHTA and CDR2 is FQGTGA. With 5 bases removed from V and 3 bases from J, the gap between germline ends came to 17 bases. There are 15 residues in the CDR3. This CDR3 reads CASSPAASELYEQYF. Here the CDR3 DNA reads TGTGCCAGCAGCCCGGCCGCTAGCGAGCTCTACGAGCAGTACTTC.

The chain links TRBV12-5 to TRBJ2-1; D perhaps matches TRBD1 (5 bases). There are 11 residues in the CDR3. CDR1 and CDR2 from the germline V gene are LGHNT and FRNRAP. V lost 1 base and J 13 bases, leaving 8 bases between the germline ends. The CDR3 coding sequence is TGTGCTAGTGGTTTGGGACAGCTTCAGTTCTTC. Protein: CASGLGQLQFF.

The chain joins TRBV10-2 to TRBJ2-5; TRBD2 matches at 15 bases. This CDR3 comprises 21 residues. The ends lost 4 bases at V and 0 bases at J; junction bases unmatched: 15. CDR1 and CDR2 (germline): WSHSY, SAAADI. The CDR3 region has the DNA TGCGCCAGCAGTGGGACCGGGACTAGCGGGGGGCGCCAATCGTACCAAGAGACCCAGTACTTC. Its translation is CASSGTGTSGGRQSYQETQYF.

This clonotype turned up a few times. This chain uses TRBV7-9 with TRBJ2-7, with D perhaps matching TRBD1 or TRBD2 (5 bases each). The CDR3 is 13 amino acids. The germline V gene encodes CDR1 SEHNR and CDR2 FQNEAQ (reference sequence). V was shortened by 2 bases and J by 6 bases, with 11 bases between the two germline ends. Here the CDR3 reads CASSLPGTIEQYF. Written as DNA, the CDR3 is TGTGCCAGCAGCTTACCTGGGACGATCGAGCAGTACTTC.

V usage is TRBV7-9 and J usage is TRBJ2-1; D gene unclear. Germline lookup yields CDR1 SEHNR and CDR2 FQNEAQ (reference sequence). This CDR3 is 13 amino acids long. The CDR3 protein is CATLERTYNEQFF. The DNA for the CDR3 is TGTGCGACCTTAGAACGAACCTACAATGAGCAGTTCTTC.

The J gene is TRBJ2-1, the V gene TRBV6-6; D ambiguous. The CDR3 sequence is 12 residues long. Germline assignment: CDR1 MNHNY and CDR2 SVGAGI (reference sequence). With 4 bases removed from V and 8 bases from J, the gap between germline ends came to 9 bases. CDR3 coding DNA: TGTGCCAGCAGTTCGCCTGGTTATGAGCAGTTCTTC. Its translation: CASSSPGYEQFF.

The V gene is TRBV29-1, the J gene TRBJ2-3; D is uncertain. Germline V CDR1 and CDR2: SQVTM, ANQGSEA. The V end was cut by 3 bases, the J end by 0 bases, with 4 bases between. The CDR3 contains 12 residues. Here the CDR3 reads CSVDGSTDTQYF. The CDR3 DNA follows: TGCAGCGTTGACGGCAGCACAGATACGCAGTATTTT.

This clonotype has just a few counts. The V gene is TRBV5-1, the J gene TRBJ2-1, with 9 bases identical to TRBD2. Germline CDR1 and CDR2: SGHRS and YFSETQ. The length of the CDR3 is 18 residues. After removal of 4 bases from V and 6 bases from J, the junction contained 17 bases not matched to a gene. In DNA form, the CDR3 reads TGCGCCAGCAGCCCCAACATTCGTACTAGCGGGTGGGCCAATGAGCAGTTCTTC. The encoded protein is CASSPNIRTSGWANEQFF.

A few counts support this clonotype. The chain joins TRBV20-1 to TRBJ2-1; 9 bases fit TRBD2. The CDR3 extends over 15 amino acids. With V trimmed by 1 base and J by 4 bases, 5 bases remained unmatched. Germline values: CDR1 DFQATT, CDR2 SNEGSKA (reference sequence). CDR3 sequence: CSARAAGGRYNEQFF. CDR3 coding DNA: TGCAGTGCTAGAGCGGCGGGAGGGAGATACAATGAGCAGTTCTTC.

This clonotype has only a few counts. This rearrangement joins TRBV12-3 or TRBV12-4 to TRBJ1-1, with 9 bases matching TRBD1. This CDR3 has 14 residues. V shed 6 bases and J 4 bases; nucleotides not matched to a gene: 6. The CDR3 DNA follows: TGTGCCAGCAGGACCACAGGGGGCGGCACTGAAGCTTTCTTT. Translation gives CASRTTGGGTEAFF.

The rearrangement links TRBV24-1 to TRBJ2-1, with D unresolved. Trimming removed 1 base at V and 10 bases at J, with 7 bases between. This CDR3 spans 12 amino acids. The germline V gene encodes CDR1 KGHDR and CDR2 SFDVKD. The CDR3 is CATSDFQSEQFF. The CDR3 DNA reads TGTGCCACCAGTGATTTCCAATCCGAGCAGTTCTTC.

The V call is TRBV7-6, the J call TRBJ2-7, with 7 positions matching TRBD1. Germline trimming cut 4 bases from V and 2 bases from J; bases unmatched to any gene: 8. The CDR3 has 15 residues. Germline CDR1 and CDR2: SGHVS and FNYEAQ. CDR3 amino acids: CASSSEPGQTYEQYF. The CDR3 nucleotides read TGTGCCAGCAGCTCGGAGCCGGGACAGACCTACGAGCAGTACTTC.

The table lists this clonotype with a few counts. This chain joins TRBV11-1 and TRBJ2-5, with 8 bases lining up with TRBD1. Losses at the gene ends were 5 bases for V and 5 bases for J; bases not matched to a gene: 10. CDR1 SGHAT and CDR2 FQDESV come from the germline V gene (reference sequence). The CDR3 sequence is 15 residues long. The CDR3 nucleotides read TGTGCCAGCAGCGTGACAGGGGCCAACCGGGAGACCCAGTACTTC. Amino acids: CASSVTGANRETQYF.

This chain links TRBV7-9 with TRBJ2-1; TRBD2 agrees at 16 bases. The CDR3 contains 14 residues. In germline, CDR1 is SEHNR, CDR2 FQNEAQ (reference sequence). With 11 bases clipped from V and 8 bases from J, the junction kept 6 bases outside the gene matches. In DNA form, the CDR3 reads TGTGCCTCGGGACTAGCGGGAGGGGGGGATGAGCAGTTCTTC. Translated: CASGLAGGGDEQFF.

This clonotype was detected a few times. The rearrangement links TRBV20-1 to TRBJ1-6; D is unresolved. With 1 base removed from V and 7 bases from J, the gap between germline ends came to 14 bases. This CDR3 comprises 15 residues. The germline V gene encodes CDR1 DFQATT and CDR2 SNEGSKA (reference sequence). CDR3 in amino acids: CSARGSSLGNSPLHF. CDR3 bases: TGCAGTGCTAGAGGCTCCAGCCTCGGGAATTCACCCCTCCACTTT.

The chain joins TRBV7-9 to TRBJ2-3; D call uncertain. CDR1 SEHNR and CDR2 FQNEAQ come from the germline V gene (reference sequence). Trimming took off 3 bases at V and 4 bases at J, with 14 bases between the two ends. This CDR3 has 15 residues. The CDR3 coding sequence is TGTGCCAGCAGCTTCGGGCCTGGGTTGTCAGATACGCAGTATTTT. This gives the protein CASSFGPGLSDTQYF.

The chain has TRBV30 and TRBJ1-5; no reliable D call. Germline V gene sequence: CDR1 GTSNPN, CDR2 SVGIG (reference sequence). The CDR3 has 12 amino acids. V was pared by 2 bases and J by 6 bases, with 8 bases between. This chain's CDR3 is CAWSTRGQPQHF. The CDR3, as DNA: TGTGCCTGGAGTACCCGAGGTCAGCCCCAGCATTTT.